The rows below give T cell receptor beta chains drawn from one sample of a study of T cell responses to AZD1222 COVID-19 vaccine. Assay used: immunoSEQ multiplex PCR; TCRdb lists only in-frame clones, some missing. The profile shows more than 100,000 clones, about 91% of them singletons. Here the sequenced sample was peripheral blood, taken 28 days after the second AZD1222 dose. These receptors all come from an adult who received the AZD1222 COVID-19 vaccine. CDR3s include the opening cysteine and the closing phenylalanine or tryptophan.

CDR3 protein,J gene,V gene
CSANRNTEAFF,TRBJ1-1,TRBV20-1
CASSLLGSVNTEAFF,TRBJ1-1,TRBV27
CASSPGEADTQYF,TRBJ2-3,TRBV7-7
CASSQERRGAGRNEQYF,TRBJ2-7,TRBV4-1
CASNNPGQGADGYTF,TRBJ1-2,TRBV25-1
CASSVGSYNEQFF,TRBJ2-1,TRBV9
CAWSVGGLNQETQYF,TRBJ2-5,TRBV30
CASSRGGTEAFF,TRBJ1-1,TRBV12-3/TRBV12-4
CATSDETSGSSGELFF,TRBJ2-2,TRBV24-1
CASSFRGVTGGDEQFF,TRBJ2-1,TRBV7-2